This T cell receptor (beta chain) came from a study of shared clonotypes between healthy human individuals. Findings and caveats of the study: What rarefaction showed was incomplete sorted-subset sequencing despite large depth.

A remark on this clone: The antigen remains undetermined. Other DNA sequences in the same sample also yield this CDR3.

Some clones are missing from TCRdb's copy, which holds only in-frame ones; the method was immunoSEQ multiplex PCR. This sample yields around 1.4 million clones, of which about 98.5% are seen a single time; about 0.34% belongs to the top ten. Germline CDR1 SGHRS, CDR2 YFSETQ. The CDR3 sequence is 15 residues long. Trimming at V came to 0 bases and at J to 8 bases, leaving 2 bases not matched to a gene. The receptor comes from a man between 25 and 39 years old in good health. The sequenced sample consisted of naive CD4+ T cells sorted from blood. The subset: CD45RA+ positively selected. The rearrangement links TRBV5-1 to TRBJ1-4; 12 nucleotides line up with TRBD1. The CDR3 DNA sequence: TGCGCCAGCAGCTTGGAGGGGACAGGGGGCGAAAAACTGTTTTTT. Amino acids: CASSLEGTGGEKLFF.